This T cell receptor beta chain was captured in a study of T cells in pancreatic ductal adenocarcinoma. This clone was detected once. Its target is unknown. Using immunoSEQ multiplex PCR, the repertoire was profiled, and TCRdb retains in-frame clones only, with some absent. The repertoire holds about 98,000 clones, with about 96% as singletons. The selected patients with pancreatic ductal adenocarcinoma had surgery but no neoadjuvant therapy. J was trimmed by 4 bases and V by 1 base; bases with no gene match: 9. The CDR3 is 17 residues long. Germline assignment: CDR1 KGHSH and CDR2 LQKENI. The study, taken as a whole, reports: This surgical cohort overrepresents the minority presenting with early-stage disease. Tumor and blood clonality did not differ significantly, about 0.11 versus 0.078. Enrichment of CD45RO+ effector over naive T cells in tumors may bias clonality.

The chain has TRBV18 and TRBJ2-2, with 7 bases lining up with TRBD2. The sample taken for sequencing was PBMCs. The sequence derives from a human donor with pancreatic ductal adenocarcinoma. CDR3 in amino acids: CASSPRGLADITGELFF. The CDR3 DNA sequence: TGTGCCAGCTCACCACGAGGGCTAGCGGATATCACCGGGGAGCTGTTTTTT.